The 29 T cell receptor beta chains below come from one sample, sequenced in a study of CD8+CD57+ T cells in acquired aplastic anemia (dated by TCRdb to the late 2010s). Sequencing relied on an Illumina HiSeq 2000. Genomic DNA was used as template for profiling of TCR beta VDJ combinations and CDR3 sequences. Clones were called with MiXCR by TCRdb after fastp trimmed the public reads at Q25, and only in-frame beta chains were retained. Under each unique CDR3 protein, matching rows form one entry showing the most common genes and DNA. In this sample the table shows roughly 180,000 distinct CDR3 sequences, 40% to 55% of which occur a single time. The top ten hold around 3% of the sample. Sequenced sample: sorted CD4+, CD8+, or CD8+CD57+ T cells (not recorded which) from PBMCs. Receptors originate from a human donor in good health.

The V call is TRBV25-1, the J call TRBJ2-7; 10 bases match TRBD1. With 9 bases clipped from V and 6 bases from J, the junction kept 8 bases outside the gene matches. Germline V CDR1 and CDR2: MGHDK, SYGVNS. This CDR3 comprises 13 residues. CDR3 sequence: CASCFRTGGEQYF. The CDR3 nucleotides read TGTGCCAGTTGTTTCCGGACAGGGGGCGAGCAGTACTTC.

The J gene is TRBJ2-1, the V gene TRBV11-2, with 7 bases matching TRBD1. J lost 0 bases, V lost 6 bases, and 5 bases had no gene match. Germline CDR1 is SGHAT and CDR2 is FQNNGV. The CDR3 spans 15 residues. CDR3 nucleotide sequence: TGTGCCAGCAGTCGAACAGGGGTCTCCTACAATGAGCAGTTCTTC. This gives the protein CASSRTGVSYNEQFF.

Note on this clonotype: At one of its ends the junction is not consistent with the germline gene, which may arise from a read error. The gene calls are TRBV29-1 and TRBJ2-7; D may be TRBD1 or TRBD2 (6 bases each). Germline loops: CDR1 SQVTM, CDR2 ANQGSEA. This CDR3 spans 12 amino acids. CDR3 amino acids: CTCAGEANEQYF. CDR3 nucleotides: TGTACTTGTGCAGGGGAGGCCAACGAGCAGTACTTC.

V usage is TRBV4-1 and J usage is TRBJ1-5; D gene unclear. V lost 0 bases and J lost 4, with 7 bases in between. This CDR3 spans 14 amino acids. Germline-derived CDR1 and CDR2 are MGHRA and YSYEKL. CDR3 loop: CASSQDRRNQPQHF. CDR3 DNA sequence: TGCGCCAGCAGCCAAGACCGGAGGAATCAGCCCCAGCATTTT.

This clonotype has at least ten counts. V usage is TRBV19 and J usage is TRBJ1-1; possibly TRBD1 for D (6 bases). The CDR3 contains 14 residues. Germline assignment: CDR1 LNHDA and CDR2 SQIVND (reference sequence). Trimming removed 5 bases at V and 1 base at J, with 11 bases between. In DNA form, the CDR3 reads TGTGCCAGTAGTGTGGACAGATGGAACACTGAAGCTTTCTTT. Translation: CASSVDRWNTEAFF. The full variable domain, with the rest looked up from reference TRBV19 and TRBJ1-1, is DGGITQSPKYLFRKEGQNVTLSCEQNLNHDAMYWYRQDPGQGLRLIYYSQIVNDFQKGDIAEGYSVSREKKESFPLTVTSAQKNPTAFYLCASSVDRWNTEAFFGQGTRLTVV.

The chain has TRBV15 and TRBJ2-6; 8 bases line up with TRBD1. Germline lookup yields CDR1 LNHNV and CDR2 YYDKDF (reference sequence). CDR3 length: 17 residues. Germline trimming cut 3 bases from V and 0 bases from J; bases unmatched to any gene: 4. This chain's CDR3 is CATSSGTGPSGANVLTF. The DNA for the CDR3 is TGTGCCACCAGCAGCGGGACAGGCCCCTCTGGGGCCAACGTCCTGACTTTC.

A word on this clonotype: A much larger clonotype is one base distant, so this may be a read error. The chain combines TRBV9 with TRBJ2-1; 10 positions match TRBD2. This CDR3 is 15 amino acids long. Germline V gene lookup returns CDR1 SGDLS and CDR2 YYNGEE. J was trimmed by 5 bases and V by 4 bases; bases with no gene match: 6. The CDR3 sequence is CASSSGLAVHNEQFF. The CDR3 coding sequence is TGTGCCAGCAGCTCCGGACTAGCGGTGCACAATGAGCAGTTCTTC.

This clonotype was observed many times. V usage is TRBV19 and J usage is TRBJ1-1; 7 bases fit TRBD1. The germline CDR1 and CDR2 sequences are LNHDA and SQIVND (reference sequence). The CDR3 length is 17 residues. The V gene end was trimmed by 5 bases and the J gene end by 1 base; junction bases not matched to a gene: 13. For the CDR3, the DNA is TGTGCCAGTAGTGCTTATAGGGGGCCGGTTGGGAACACTGAAGCTTTCTTT. Translating it yields CASSAYRGPVGNTEAFF.

The J gene is TRBJ2-3, the V gene TRBV24-1; 13 nucleotides align to TRBD2. There are 16 residues in the CDR3. Germline trimming cut 9 bases from V and 2 bases from J; bases unmatched to any gene: 7. Germline V gives CDR1 KGHDR, CDR2 SFDVKD. The CDR3 region has the DNA TGTGCCACCGCCCGGACTAGCGGGGGTAACACAGATACGCAGTATTTT. Translation gives CATARTSGGNTDTQYF.

In its sample, this clonotype was seen a few times. The chain couples TRBV29-1 to TRBJ2-3; no clear D gene. CDR1 SQVTM and CDR2 ANQGSEA come from the germline V gene. Between the trimmed V and J ends, which lost 2 bases and 3 bases, there was a span of 9 bases. This CDR3 has 13 amino acids. The CDR3 region has the DNA TGCAGCGTTGAATGGATTTTAACAGATACGCAGTATTTT. It encodes CSVEWILTDTQYF.

This clonotype was detected only a few times. This rearrangement joins TRBV2 to TRBJ1-5; 11 nucleotides agree with TRBD1. This CDR3 has 14 residues. Germline V gene data show CDR1 as SNHLY and CDR2 as FYNNEI. V was pared by 6 bases and J by 7 bases, with 5 bases of the junction left unmatched. The CDR3 loop reads CASSGTGGRQPQHF. CDR3 bases: TGTGCCAGCAGCGGGACAGGGGGACGCCAGCCCCAGCATTTT.

V and J are TRBV11-1 and TRBJ2-7, with 9 bases that match TRBD2. V shed 2 bases and J 2 bases; nucleotides not matched to a gene: 7. Germline V gives CDR1 SGHAT, CDR2 FQDESV (reference sequence). The CDR3 extends over 16 amino acids. The CDR3 is CASSLLSASGAYEQYF. CDR3 DNA sequence: TGTGCCAGCAGCTTACTGTCGGCTAGCGGGGCCTACGAGCAGTACTTC.

The count of this clonotype is one. The chain couples TRBV9 to TRBJ1-2; D is perhaps TRBD1 (6 bases). This CDR3 is 14 amino acids long. The germline V gene has CDR1 SGDLS and CDR2 YYNGEE. The germline V and J ends were trimmed by 0 bases and 8 bases, with 14 bases remaining between them. CDR3 sequence reads: CASSVATGTGGYTF. The CDR3 nucleotides read TGTGCCAGCAGCGTAGCTACAGGGACGGGAGGCTACACCTTC.

V and J are TRBV7-9 and TRBJ1-6, with D unresolved. Per the germline V gene, CDR1 is SEHNR and CDR2 is FQNEAQ (reference sequence). V lost 0 bases and J 7 bases, leaving 10 bases between the germline ends. CDR3 length equals 15 residues. The CDR3 coding sequence is TGTGCCAGCAGCTTAGCAGAGGTCGGGAATTCACCCCTCCACTTT. This gives the protein CASSLAEVGNSPLHF.

The CDR3 DNA is TGCAGCCCGGACAGGGTAGGCGGCGAGCAGTACTTC. It translates to CSPDRVGGEQYF. V is TRBV29-1 and J is TRBJ2-7, with 8 bases lining up with TRBD1. Germline CDR1 reads SQVTM; CDR2 reads ANQGSEA. With 8 bases clipped from V and 6 bases from J, the junction kept 9 bases outside the gene matches. The CDR3 spans 12 residues.

In this sample, this clonotype turned up a few times. It may be a read error: a sequence one base away is much more abundant. This chain joins TRBV2 and TRBJ2-4, with 7 bases that match TRBD1. There are 15 residues in the CDR3. Germline CDR1 and CDR2: SNHLY and FYNNEI. J lost 8 bases, V lost 6 bases, and 13 bases had no gene match. The CDR3 is CASRAGTAIQDIQYF. The CDR3 nucleotides are TGTGCCAGCAGAGCCGGGACAGCTATACAAGACATTCAGTACTTC.

This clonotype was seen at least ten times. The rearrangement links TRBV2 to TRBJ2-5; 7 bases agree with TRBD1. This CDR3 is built from 14 residues. The J segment lost 4 bases and the V segment lost 2 bases, leaving 4 bases of the junction unmatched. The V gene's germline CDR1 is SNHLY and CDR2 FYNNEI. The CDR3 coding sequence is TGTGCCAGCAGTGAAACAGGGGTTCCAGAGACCCAGTACTTC. Translation gives CASSETGVPETQYF.

This rearrangement joins TRBV5-1 to TRBJ1-2; 9 bases map to TRBD1. The germline gives CDR1 SGHRS, CDR2 YFSETQ. The V segment lost 7 bases and the J segment 6 bases; nucleotides outside the gene matches: 13. This CDR3 spans 15 amino acids. The CDR3 DNA follows: TGCGCCAGCCGGTTCCTACAGGGGGCTGTCGATGGCTACACCTTC. Protein sequence: CASRFLQGAVDGYTF.

This chain connects TRBV6-2 or TRBV6-3 to TRBJ2-3, with 7 bases fitting TRBD1. This CDR3 comprises 16 residues. Germline V gives CDR1 MNHEY, CDR2 SVGEGT. Trimming took 4 bases from V and 4 from J; bases not matched to a gene: 11. CDR3 nucleotides: TGTGCCAGCAGTTCCGACAGGGAGATGTGGGCAGATACGCAGTATTTT. This translates into CASSSDREMWADTQYF.

The V gene is TRBV5-1, the J gene TRBJ2-1; weak D call: TRBD2 (6 bases). The V gene's germline CDR1 is SGHRS and CDR2 YFSETQ. The ends were cut back, 4 bases at V and 6 bases at J, with 20 bases in the middle. This CDR3 is built from 16 residues. The CDR3 DNA reads TGCGCCAGCAGCGCCCCTAACGGGGGACTTTCCAATGAGCAGTTCTTC. Amino acids: CASSAPNGGLSNEQFF. Combining the CDR3 with reference TRBV5-1 and TRBJ2-1 gives the whole variable domain KAGVTQTPRYLIKTRGQQVTLSCSPISGHRSVSWYQQTPGQGLQFLFEYFSETQRNKGNFPGRFSGRQFSNSRSEMNVSTLELGDSALYLCASSAPNGGLSNEQFFGPGTRLTVL.

This clonotype was found a few times. The rearrangement links TRBV7-9 to TRBJ2-2, with TRBD1 as a possible D gene (5 bases). Trimming took off 6 bases at V and 4 bases at J, with 9 bases between the two ends. Germline CDR1 SEHNR, CDR2 FQNEAQ (reference sequence). This CDR3 has 13 amino acids. CDR3 region: CASSPTGTGELFF. The CDR3 DNA reads as TGTGCCAGCAGTCCTACAGGCACCGGGGAGCTGTTTTTT.

The rearrangement joins TRBV29-1 to TRBJ2-3; 14 bases align to TRBD2. This CDR3 is built from 14 residues. Germline values: CDR1 SQVTM, CDR2 ANQGSEA. With 7 bases clipped from V and 5 bases from J, the junction kept 5 bases outside the gene matches. The CDR3 DNA is TGCAGCGGGGGGACTAGCGGGAGTGGAGATACGCAGTATTTT. Encoded protein: CSGGTSGSGDTQYF.

This clonotype was seen repeatedly, ten times or more. V is TRBV20-1 and J is TRBJ1-4; 7 positions match TRBD1. CDR3 size: 14 residues. In germline, CDR1 is DFQATT, CDR2 SNEGSKA (reference sequence). After removal of 5 bases from V and 4 bases from J, the junction contained 7 bases not matched to a gene. CDR3 DNA sequence: TGCAGTGCTTTTGACTCAGGGGGTAATGAAAAACTGTTTTTT. Amino acid sequence: CSAFDSGGNEKLFF.

This clonotype was recorded at least ten times. The V gene is TRBV20-1, the J gene TRBJ1-1; D remains unclear. V lost 5 bases and J lost 0, with 13 bases in between. Germline V gene lookup returns CDR1 DFQATT and CDR2 SNEGSKA (reference sequence). This CDR3 region has 14 residues. The CDR3 loop reads CSASSGLLNTEAFF. In DNA form, the CDR3 reads TGCAGTGCTTCCTCAGGACTCCTGAACACTGAAGCTTTCTTT.

The V gene is TRBV7-9, the J gene TRBJ1-1; D is ambiguous. The germline V gene has CDR1 SEHNR and CDR2 FQNEAQ (reference sequence). Trimming removed 10 bases from V and 7 bases from J, with 16 bases in between. The CDR3 sequence is 12 residues long. This CDR3 is CATGGRSNEAFF. The CDR3 DNA reads TGTGCCACGGGTGGGAGGAGCAATGAAGCTTTCTTT.

The DNA for the CDR3 is TGTGCCAGCAGGGTCGGCGGGAGGGCAGATACGCAGTATTTT. Translation: CASRVGGRADTQYF. V is TRBV28 and J is TRBJ2-3; 9 bases are shared with TRBD2. Germline trimming cut 6 bases from V and 4 bases from J; bases unmatched to any gene: 5. The CDR3 extends over 14 amino acids. Germline V lookup: CDR1 MDHEN, CDR2 SYDVKM.

To note about this clonotype: An end of the junction differs from the germline gene, which may be a read error. V gene TRBV10-3 combines with J gene TRBJ1-2, with TRBD1 identical over 7 bases. The CDR3 has 16 amino acids. CDR1 and CDR2 (germline): ENHRY, SYGVKD. CDR3 coding DNA: TGTGCCACCAGTGACTCCTCAGGGGGGAGCGACTATGGCTACACCTTC. The encoded protein is CATSDSSGGSDYGYTF.

This clonotype was seen at least ten times. J is TRBJ2-5 and V is TRBV2, with no clear D. Trimming stripped 5 bases from V and 3 bases from J, with 4 bases between. This CDR3 is 11 amino acids long. In germline, CDR1 is SNHLY, CDR2 FYNNEI. Here the CDR3 DNA reads TGTGCCAGCAGTCCGAAAGAGACCCAGTACTTC. The encoded protein is CASSPKETQYF.

This chain connects TRBV19 to TRBJ2-7; D possibly matches TRBD1 or TRBD2 (7 bases each). Trimming took off 4 bases at V and 7 bases at J, with 20 bases between the two ends. The CDR3 covers 15 residues. CDR1 and CDR2 (germline): LNHDA, SQIVND (reference sequence). CDR3 sequence reads: CASSKGTAGRREQYF. The CDR3 nucleotides read TGTGCCAGTAGTAAAGGGACAGCGGGGAGGAGGGAGCAGTACTTC.